The 22 T cell receptor beta chains given below trace back to one sample, sequenced in a study of blood T cell repertoires in COVID-19. Produced via immunoSEQ multiplex PCR; TCRdb's table is partial and in-frame only. In the table there are 300,000 to 450,000 clones, about 90% of which are singletons. Sequencing input: PBMCs or T cells enriched from blood (not recorded which). The receptors were gathered from a woman in her twenties or thirties who had been exposed to COVID-19.

This chain links TRBV29-1 with TRBJ2-2; D remains unclear. Germline V CDR1 and CDR2: SQVTM, ANQGSEA. Trimming stripped 2 bases from V and 3 bases from J, with 4 bases between. CDR3 length: 12 residues. CDR3 sequence (DNA): TGCAGCGTTGAATCAGACACCGGGGAGCTGTTTTTT. Protein: CSVESDTGELFF.

The J gene is TRBJ2-1, the V gene TRBV7-3; a weak D match, TRBD2 (6 bases). Germline lookup yields CDR1 SGHTA and CDR2 FQGTGA. V gave up 5 bases and J gave up 10 bases, with 15 bases separating them. The CDR3 loop spans 13 amino acids. CDR3 region: CASSATSRGEQFF. The CDR3 nucleotides read TGTGCCAGCAGCGCTACTTCACGGGGGGAGCAGTTCTTC.

The rearrangement uses TRBV27 and TRBJ2-7; possible D gene TRBD2, 6 bases. The V gene lost 7 bases and the J gene lost 4 bases, with 20 bases spanning the gap. CDR3 length: 15 residues. Germline assignment: CDR1 MNHEY and CDR2 SMNVEV (reference sequence). CDR3 bases: TGTGCCAGCAAGGTGCTACGGCGGGATGGGTACGAGCAGTACTTC. Translated: CASKVLRRDGYEQYF.

The rearrangement joins TRBV7-9 to TRBJ2-5; tentatively, D is TRBD2 (6 bases). This CDR3 comprises 15 residues. V was pared by 5 bases and J by 5 bases, with 18 bases between. Looked up from germline, CDR1 is SEHNR and CDR2 is FQNEAQ (reference sequence). The CDR3 region is CASSQGRDPLETQYF. The DNA of the CDR3 is TGTGCCAGCAGCCAAGGGCGGGACCCGTTGGAGACCCAGTACTTC.

The chain joins TRBV14 to TRBJ2-1; 9 bases fit TRBD2. Trimming took 0 bases from V and 9 from J; bases not matched to a gene: 12. Germline loops: CDR1 SGHDN, CDR2 FVKESK. CDR3 length: 17 amino acids. CDR3 region: CASSQEGREGPVGEQFF. The CDR3 region has the DNA TGTGCCAGCAGCCAAGAGGGGCGGGAGGGCCCGGTTGGTGAGCAGTTCTTC. Combining the CDR3 with reference TRBV14 and TRBJ2-1 gives the whole variable domain EAGVTQFPSHSVIEKGQTVTLRCDPISGHDNLYWYRRVMGKEIKFLLHFVKESKQDESGMPNNRFLAERTGGTYSTLKVQPAELEDSGVYFCASSQEGREGPVGEQFFGPGTRLTVL.

V usage is TRBV27 and J usage is TRBJ2-1; 8 bases are shared with TRBD1. The J segment lost 2 bases and the V segment lost 8 bases, leaving 8 bases of the junction unmatched. Germline CDR1 is MNHEY and CDR2 is SMNVEV (reference sequence). There are 15 residues in the CDR3. CDR3 sequence (DNA): TGTGCCAGCGCTTTGGACAGGGTAGCCTACAATGAGCAGTTCTTC. Translation: CASALDRVAYNEQFF.

V and J are TRBV6-5 and TRBJ2-6, with 7 nucleotides matching TRBD1. The CDR3 consists of 14 residues. Germline CDR1 MNHEY, CDR2 SVGAGI. V gave up 2 bases and J gave up 8 bases; unmatched junction bases: 3. The CDR3 reads CASSYDRVTNVLTF. CDR3 nucleotide sequence: TGTGCCAGCAGTTACGACAGGGTCACCAACGTCCTGACTTTC.

The rearrangement links TRBV3-1 (or the pseudogene TRBV3-2) to TRBJ1-2; perhaps TRBD1 as D (6 bases). The length of the CDR3 is 13 residues. CDR1 is LGHDT, CDR2 YNNKEL, per germline (reference sequence). The V and J ends lost 1 base and 7 bases respectively, with 10 bases between them. The CDR3 spells CASSQAQGSGYTF. CDR3 nucleotide sequence: TGTGCCAGCAGCCAAGCTCAGGGGTCTGGCTACACCTTC.

In this sample, this clone turned up a few times. The rearrangement links TRBV5-1 to TRBJ1-4, with TRBD1 identical over 8 bases. Per germline, CDR1 SGHRS and CDR2 YFSETQ. V lost 6 bases and J lost 8; bases outside the gene matches: 9. This CDR3 spans 14 amino acids. The CDR3 sequence is CASNFVDRGEKLFF. The CDR3 DNA sequence: TGCGCCAGCAACTTCGTCGACAGGGGAGAAAAACTGTTTTTT.

This clone came up once. The CDR3 bases are TGTGCCAGCAGCTTAAGCAGGACAGGCGCCTATGGCTACACCTTC. As protein: CASSLSRTGAYGYTF. The chain carries TRBV11-2 and TRBJ1-2, with 7 bases identical to TRBD1. Germline V gene lookup returns CDR1 SGHAT and CDR2 FQNNGV. J gave up 4 bases and V 2 bases, and 7 bases lay outside the gene matches. The CDR3 has 15 amino acids.

This chain links TRBV5-1 with TRBJ1-1; 9 bases line up with TRBD1. The V gene's germline CDR1 is SGHRS and CDR2 YFSETQ. The CDR3 sequence is 14 residues long. Trimming took 4 bases from V and 9 from J; bases not matched to a gene: 10. The CDR3: CASSPGGTGTKAFF. The CDR3 DNA reads as TGCGCCAGCAGCCCGGGGGGGACAGGGACGAAAGCTTTCTTT.

This rearrangement joins TRBV28 to TRBJ2-5, with D possibly being TRBD2 (7 bases). Germline V lookup: CDR1 MDHEN, CDR2 SYDVKM. This CDR3 region has 16 residues. V lost 2 bases and J 2 bases, leaving 15 bases between the germline ends. This chain's CDR3 is CASSLRGGAEQETQYF. CDR3 DNA sequence: TGTGCCAGCAGTTTAAGAGGGGGGGCGGAACAAGAGACCCAGTACTTC.

The rearrangement links TRBV28 to TRBJ2-5, with TRBD1 identical over 10 bases. This CDR3 contains 13 residues. The germline V gene has CDR1 MDHEN and CDR2 SYDVKM. Trimming took 6 bases from V and 3 from J; bases not matched to a gene: 1. The CDR3 nucleotides read TGTGCCAGCAGGGGGACAGGGGAAGAGACCCAGTACTTC. This gives the protein CASRGTGEETQYF. Together with reference TRBV28 and TRBJ2-5, the CDR3 gives the full variable domain: DVKVTQSSRYLVKRTGEKVFLECVQDMDHENMFWYRQDPGLGLRLIYFSYDVKMKEKGDIPEGYSVSREKKERFSLILESASTNQTSMYLCASRGTGEETQYFGPGTRLLVL.

This rearrangement joins TRBV7-9 to TRBJ1-1; tentatively, D is TRBD1 (6 bases). The V end was cut by 5 bases, the J end by 1 base, with 11 bases between. The V gene's germline CDR1 is SEHNR and CDR2 FQNEAQ (reference sequence). The CDR3 sequence is 14 residues long. The CDR3, as DNA: TGTGCCAGCAGCAAGGGGGTGGAGAACACTGAAGCTTTCTTT. It specifies CASSKGVENTEAFF.

This chain uses TRBV3-1 (or the pseudogene TRBV3-2) with TRBJ1-1; D gene uncertain. The V gene lost 0 bases and the J gene lost 7 bases, with 6 bases spanning the gap. Germline V gives CDR1 LGHDT, CDR2 YNNKEL (reference sequence). The CDR3 is 12 amino acids. The CDR3 is CASSQDQREAFF. Written as DNA, the CDR3 is TGTGCCAGCAGCCAAGATCAGCGTGAAGCTTTCTTT.

This clone was observed a handful of times. This chain uses TRBV12-3 or TRBV12-4 with TRBJ1-5, with D possibly TRBD1 on 5 matching bases. Trimming removed 1 base at V and 12 bases at J, with 13 bases between. The CDR3 length is 13 residues. The CDR3 here is CASSLGTPWHQHF. The CDR3 nucleotides read TGTGCCAGCAGTTTAGGGACACCTTGGCACCAGCATTTT.

The chain combines TRBV5-1 with TRBJ2-2, with a weak D call TRBD2 (6 bases). V was shortened by 7 bases and J by 0 bases, with 10 bases between the two germline ends. CDR3 length equals 14 residues. Germline CDR1 is SGHRS and CDR2 is YFSETQ. The CDR3 sequence: CASQGDSNTGELFF. The CDR3 DNA follows: TGCGCCAGCCAAGGGGACTCGAACACCGGGGAGCTGTTTTTT.

V usage is TRBV7-9 and J usage is TRBJ2-2, with TRBD2 identical over 10 bases. The junction had 7 bases not matched to a gene; V was cut back by 1 base and J by 5 bases. Germline loops: CDR1 SEHNR, CDR2 FQNEAQ (reference sequence). This CDR3 is 17 amino acids long. The CDR3 DNA is TGTGCCAGCAGCTTAGGGATAGCGGGGGGCCGAACCGGGGAGCTGTTTTTT. Its protein is CASSLGIAGGRTGELFF.

V gene TRBV19 combines with J gene TRBJ1-1; 9 nucleotides agree with TRBD1. The CDR3 spans 13 residues. V lost 5 bases to trimming and J lost 5 bases; unmatched junction nucleotides: 3. Germline V lookup: CDR1 LNHDA, CDR2 SQIVND (reference sequence). As DNA, the CDR3 is TGTGCCAGTAGTGTCGGGACAGGGACTGAAGCTTTCTTT. As protein: CASSVGTGTEAFF. Full variable domain (rest looked up from reference TRBV19 and TRBJ1-1): DGGITQSPKYLFRKEGQNVTLSCEQNLNHDAMYWYRQDPGQGLRLIYYSQIVNDFQKGDIAEGYSVSREKKESFPLTVTSAQKNPTAFYLCASSVGTGTEAFFGQGTRLTVV.

Concerning this clone: The identical CDR3 is also encoded by other nucleotide sequences in the sample. This chain connects TRBV12-3 or TRBV12-4 to TRBJ2-7, with a weak D call TRBD2 (5 bases). CDR3 size: 11 residues. V was pared by 5 bases and J by 3 bases, with 5 bases between. The CDR3 loop reads CASSRGYEQYF. CDR3 DNA sequence: TGTGCCAGCAGTCGGGGCTACGAGCAGTACTTC.

The chain links TRBV11-2 to TRBJ1-1; weak D call: TRBD1 (5 bases). Trimming pared 4 bases from V and 5 bases from J, leaving 11 bases between. Germline CDR1 is SGHAT and CDR2 is FQNNGV. The CDR3 has 13 residues. The CDR3 DNA is TGTGCCAGCAGCTCATCCGGGGGGACTGAAGCTTTCTTT. Its protein product is CASSSSGGTEAFF. The full variable domain, in which reference TRBV11-2 and TRBJ1-1 provide the parts outside the CDR3, is EAGVAQSPRYKIIEKRQSVAFWCNPISGHATLYWYQQILGQGPKLLIQFQNNGVVDDSQLPKDRFSAERLKGVDSTLKIQPAKLEDSAVYLCASSSSGGTEAFFGQGTRLTVV.

The sample holds a few counts of this clone. The V gene is TRBV11-2, the J gene TRBJ1-2, with 9 positions matching TRBD1. Germline values: CDR1 SGHAT, CDR2 FQNNGV. This CDR3 spans 13 amino acids. J lost 6 bases, V lost 5 bases, and 4 bases had no gene match. CDR3 sequence reads: CASSPRTGDGYTF. The CDR3 region has the DNA TGTGCCAGCAGCCCCCGGACAGGGGATGGCTACACCTTC.